One and the same sample provided the 7 T cell receptor beta chains below, sequenced in a study of cytomegalovirus exposure and HLA in healthy donors. Researchers ran the PCR with 60 Vbeta and 13 Jbeta primers. Libraries were prepared by immunoSEQ multiplex PCR; TCRdb keeps only in-frame clonotypes and omits some of them. The listing contains roughly 120,000 clones. Source material: PBMCs. The origin of the receptors is a man aged 35-49 years in good health and CMV-seropositive.

The chain is built from TRBV7-9 and TRBJ1-1; 11 positions match TRBD1. Germline CDR1 reads SEHNR; CDR2 reads FQNEAQ (reference sequence). V was pared by 5 bases and J by 5 bases, with 4 bases of the junction left unmatched. The CDR3 consists of 14 residues. CDR3 in amino acids: CASSPGQGETEAFF. CDR3 coding DNA: TGTGCCAGCAGCCCGGGACAGGGGGAAACTGAAGCTTTCTTT.

The V gene is TRBV30, the J gene TRBJ2-7; no firm D call. Germline CDR1 GTSNPN, CDR2 SVGIG (reference sequence). The CDR3 is made up of 12 amino acids. Trimming removed 7 bases from V and 0 bases from J, with 10 bases in between. The chain's CDR3 is CALYRSSYEQYF. CDR3 nucleotide sequence: TGTGCCTTGTACCGGAGCTCCTACGAGCAGTACTTC.

The rearrangement links TRBV20-1 to TRBJ1-1; the D is unclear. The CDR3 covers 11 residues. Trimming shortened V by 4 bases and J by 1 base, and 4 bases separated the two germline ends. Germline V gene sequence: CDR1 DFQATT, CDR2 SNEGSKA (reference sequence). CDR3 sequence reads: CSATGNTEAFF. The DNA for the CDR3 is TGCAGTGCTACAGGGAACACTGAAGCTTTCTTT.

The rearrangement links TRBV10-3 to TRBJ2-2; 9 positions agree with TRBD1. Germline assignment: CDR1 ENHRY and CDR2 SYGVKD. Trimming removed 4 bases from V and 6 bases from J; junction bases left unmatched: 12. There are 17 residues in the CDR3. This chain's CDR3 is CAISASGTGSLPGELFF. Here the CDR3 DNA reads TGTGCCATCAGTGCATCCGGGACAGGGAGTTTACCCGGGGAGCTGTTTTTT.

The rearrangement uses TRBV28 and TRBJ1-1, with D possibly being TRBD1 (6 bases). This CDR3 spans 14 amino acids. Germline values: CDR1 MDHEN, CDR2 SYDVKM. The V and J ends lost 3 bases and 9 bases respectively, with 17 bases between them. CDR3 DNA sequence: TGTGCCAGCAGTTTCCTTACGACAGGCCAAAAAGCTTTCTTT. Protein sequence: CASSFLTTGQKAFF.

This chain uses TRBV2 with TRBJ2-1; TRBD2 matches at 9 bases. V lost 6 bases and J lost 7; bases outside the gene matches: 10. Looked up from germline, CDR1 is SNHLY and CDR2 is FYNNEI. The CDR3 has 15 residues. CDR3 residues: CASRTEVAGDNEQFF. CDR3 nucleotides: TGTGCCAGCAGGACGGAGGTAGCGGGAGATAATGAGCAGTTCTTC. The entire variable domain, with the rest obtained from reference TRBV2 and TRBJ2-1, is as follows: EPEVTQTPSHQVTQMGQEVILRCVPISNHLYFYWYRQILGQKVEFLVSFYNNEISEKSEIFDDQFSVERPDGSNFTLKIRSTKLEDSAMYFCASRTEVAGDNEQFFGPGTRLTVL.

V gene TRBV10-1 combines with J gene TRBJ2-5; 10 bases are shared with TRBD2. The CDR3 has 16 amino acids. The germline CDR1 and CDR2 sequences are WNHNN and SYGVQD (reference sequence). After removal of 7 bases from V and 4 bases from J, the junction contained 12 bases not matched to a gene. CDR3 protein: CASKPSGSVGPETQYF. CDR3 coding DNA: TGCGCCAGCAAACCTAGCGGGAGCGTCGGGCCAGAGACCCAGTACTTC.